This is a list of T cell receptor beta chains from one sample in a study of blood T cell repertoires in COVID-19. Repertoires were generated with immunoSEQ multiplex PCR, while TCRdb's copy carries only in-frame clones and drops some. The table shows around 210,000 clones, with roughly 90% occurring only once. Sequencing was carried out using PBMCs or T cells enriched from blood (not recorded which). These receptor sequences come from a young woman who had recovered from COVID-19. The CDR3 runs from the conserved cysteine through the conserved F or W. D genes are given only for firm matches. Expanded clones get a size class; other rows say once, few or many, or leave the size out.

D gene: -
V gene: TRBV12-3/TRBV12-4
J gene: TRBJ2-7
clone size: once
CDR3 protein: CASSLGDYEQYF
CDR3 DNA: TGTGCCAGCAGTTTAGGAGATTACGAGCAGTACTTC

D gene: TRBD1
V gene: TRBV10-2
J gene: TRBJ1-6
clone size: -
CDR3 protein: CASSEVQGGYNSPLHF
CDR3 DNA: TGCGCCAGCAGTGAGGTTCAGGGGGGCTATAATTCACCCCTCCACTTT

D gene: TRBD2
V gene: TRBV5-1
J gene: TRBJ2-2
clone size: -
CDR3 protein: CASSLTSGNTGELFF
CDR3 DNA: TGCGCCAGCAGCTTGACTAGCGGGAACACCGGGGAGCTGTTTTTT

D gene: TRBD1
V gene: TRBV9
J gene: TRBJ1-1
clone size: -
CDR3 protein: CASSAGDRGRMGAFF
CDR3 DNA: TGTGCCAGCAGCGCCGGTGACAGGGGGCGAATGGGAGCTTTCTTT

D gene: -
V gene: TRBV13
J gene: TRBJ2-3
clone size: many
CDR3 protein: CASSFSGSTDTQYF
CDR3 DNA: TGTGCCAGCAGCTTTAGCGGTTCCACAGATACGCAGTATTTT

D gene: TRBD2
V gene: TRBV7-7
J gene: TRBJ2-5
clone size: -
CDR3 protein: CASSHPAGGQETQYF
CDR3 DNA: TGTGCCAGCAGCCATCCCGCGGGGGGCCAAGAGACCCAGTACTTC

D gene: -
V gene: TRBV6-5
J gene: TRBJ1-2
clone size: -
CDR3 protein: CANSPGQILYGYTF
CDR3 DNA: TGTGCCAACTCGCCGGGACAAATACTTTATGGCTACACCTTC

D gene: TRBD2
V gene: TRBV3-1/TRBV3-2
J gene: TRBJ2-5
clone size: -
CDR3 protein: CASSRRGGETQYF
CDR3 DNA: TGTGCCAGCAGTCGGCGGGGGGGCGAGACCCAGTACTTC

D gene: -
V gene: TRBV21-1
J gene: TRBJ1-2
clone size: -
CDR3 protein: CASSRVEGAPNYGYTF
CDR3 DNA: TGTGCCAGCAGCAGGGTAGAGGGGGCCCCGAACTATGGCTACACCTTC

D gene: TRBD1
V gene: TRBV4-1
J gene: TRBJ1-2
clone size: -
CDR3 protein: CASSHRQGDGYTF
CDR3 DNA: TGCGCCAGCAGCCATCGACAGGGAGACGGCTACACCTTC

D gene: -
V gene: TRBV28
J gene: TRBJ1-5
clone size: -
CDR3 protein: CASSPRTGGRQPQHF
CDR3 DNA: TGTGCCAGCAGTCCCAGGACGGGGGGCAGACAGCCCCAGCATTTT

D gene: -
V gene: TRBV27
J gene: TRBJ2-3
clone size: -
CDR3 protein: CASIVAGRWCHTDTQYF
CDR3 DNA: TGTGCCAGCATTGTGGCAGGGCGATGGTGCCACACAGATACGCAGTATTTT

D gene: -
V gene: TRBV2
J gene: TRBJ2-7
clone size: -
CDR3 protein: CASSEDASLRRYF
CDR3 DNA: TGTGCCAGCAGTGAAGATGCCAGCCTGAGGCGGTACTTC

D gene: -
V gene: TRBV11-2
J gene: TRBJ1-1
clone size: -
CDR3 protein: CASSSLQGRAEAFF
CDR3 DNA: TGTGCCAGCAGCTCGTTACAGGGCCGGGCTGAAGCTTTCTTT

D gene: -
V gene: TRBV11-2
J gene: TRBJ1-1
clone size: -
CDR3 protein: CASSLAYSTEAFF
CDR3 DNA: TGTGCCAGCAGCTTAGCTTACAGTACTGAAGCTTTCTTT

D gene: TRBD2
V gene: TRBV7-9
J gene: TRBJ2-3
clone size: -
CDR3 protein: CASSLAWRGALTDTQYF
CDR3 DNA: TGTGCCAGCAGCTTAGCCTGGCGGGGGGCTCTCACAGATACGCAGTATTTT

D gene: -
V gene: TRBV9
J gene: TRBJ2-3
clone size: few
CDR3 protein: CASSVSGNSLVVGDTQYF
CDR3 DNA: TGTGCCAGCAGCGTATCCGGGAACTCTCTCGTGGTCGGAGATACGCAGTATTTT

D gene: -
V gene: TRBV12-2
J gene: TRBJ1-1
clone size: few
CDR3 protein: CASRFPDRGNCYTEAFF
CDR3 DNA: TGTGCAAGTCGCTTCCCGGACAGGGGGAATTGTTATACTGAAGCTTTCTTT

D gene: -
V gene: TRBV9
J gene: TRBJ2-6
clone size: -
CDR3 protein: CASSQGPASGANVLTF
CDR3 DNA: TGTGCCAGCAGCCAGGGGCCAGCCTCTGGGGCCAACGTCCTGACTTTC

D gene: TRBD1
V gene: TRBV18
J gene: TRBJ2-5
clone size: -
CDR3 protein: CASSTTPGQSQETQYF
CDR3 DNA: TGTGCCAGCTCAACTACTCCGGGACAGTCCCAAGAGACCCAGTACTTC

D gene: -
V gene: TRBV2
J gene: TRBJ2-5
clone size: -
CDR3 protein: CASSWGGAETQYF
CDR3 DNA: TGTGCCAGCAGTTGGGGGGGGGCGGAGACCCAGTACTTC

D gene: -
V gene: TRBV28
J gene: TRBJ1-6
clone size: -
CDR3 protein: CASSLFSLYLDSPLHF
CDR3 DNA: TGTGCCAGCAGTTTATTCAGTTTATACCTCGATTCACCCCTCCACTTT

D gene: TRBD1
V gene: TRBV7-8
J gene: TRBJ1-6
clone size: -
CDR3 protein: CASSDRGGGSYNSPLHF
CDR3 DNA: TGTGCCAGCAGCGACAGGGGAGGGGGCTCCTATAATTCACCCCTCCACTTT

D gene: -
V gene: TRBV29-1
J gene: TRBJ2-5
clone size: -
CDR3 protein: CSVEDLEGWETQYF
CDR3 DNA: TGCAGCGTTGAAGATCTTGAGGGATGGGAGACCCAGTACTTC

D gene: TRBD2
V gene: TRBV5-1
J gene: TRBJ2-5
clone size: -
CDR3 protein: CASNSGGEETQYF
CDR3 DNA: TGCGCCAGCAATAGCGGGGGGGAAGAGACCCAGTACTTC

D gene: -
V gene: TRBV7-9
J gene: TRBJ1-1
clone size: -
CDR3 protein: CASSRGTEAFF
CDR3 DNA: TGTGCCAGCAGTCGCGGCACTGAAGCTTTCTTT

D gene: TRBD1
V gene: TRBV7-2
J gene: TRBJ2-2
clone size: -
CDR3 protein: CASRDTQGARTGELFF
CDR3 DNA: TGTGCCAGCAGGGACACACAGGGGGCGCGCACCGGGGAGCTGTTTTTT

D gene: TRBD1
V gene: TRBV6-5
J gene: TRBJ1-4
clone size: -
CDR3 protein: CASRPDRGGFEKLFF
CDR3 DNA: TGTGCCAGCAGACCCGACAGGGGTGGGTTTGAAAAACTGTTTTTT

D gene: TRBD1
V gene: TRBV9
J gene: TRBJ1-2
clone size: -
CDR3 protein: CASSVYTGTAGYTF
CDR3 DNA: TGTGCCAGCAGCGTCTATACAGGGACAGCTGGCTACACCTTC